This T cell receptor (beta chain) was sequenced for a study of blood T cell repertoires in COVID-19. The wider study: The cDNA or gDNA used as material had been derived from T cells, B-cell-depleted T cells, or PBMCs.

The germline gives CDR1 SGHRS, CDR2 YFSETQ. V dropped 0 bases and J dropped 8 bases, with 17 bases sitting between them. This CDR3 contains 16 residues. Sequencing used immunoSEQ multiplex PCR; TCRdb keeps in-frame clones, though not all of them. The top ten hold 11% of the sample, which has some 160,000 clones, 80% to 85% seen once. The sequenced material came from peripheral blood. This rearrangement joins TRBV5-1 to TRBJ1-4; the D is unclear. This clonotype was obtained from a man in his 70s with active or convalescent COVID-19. The CDR3 region is CASSLDWGGQGEKLFF. In DNA, the CDR3 is TGCGCCAGCAGCTTGGATTGGGGAGGCCAAGGGGAAAAACTGTTTTTT.